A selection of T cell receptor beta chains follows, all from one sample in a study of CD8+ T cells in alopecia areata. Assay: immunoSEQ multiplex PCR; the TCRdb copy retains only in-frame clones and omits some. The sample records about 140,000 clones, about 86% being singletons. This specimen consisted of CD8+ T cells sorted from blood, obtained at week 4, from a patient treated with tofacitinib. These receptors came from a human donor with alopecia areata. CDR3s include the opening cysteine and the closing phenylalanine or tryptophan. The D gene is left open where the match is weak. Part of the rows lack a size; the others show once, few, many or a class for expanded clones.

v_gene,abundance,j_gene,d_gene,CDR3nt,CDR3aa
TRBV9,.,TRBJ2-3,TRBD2,TGTGCCAGCAGCGGTGCGGGGGGGCAGCGCACAGATACGCAGTATTTT,CASSGAGGQRTDTQYF
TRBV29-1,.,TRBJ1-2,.,TGCAGCGTTGAAGATCGGGGAGGCAACTATGGCTACACCTTC,CSVEDRGGNYGYTF
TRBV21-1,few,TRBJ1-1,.,TGTGCCAGCACCCTTGGGGTACAGCAGAACACTGAAGCTTTCTTT,CASTLGVQQNTEAFF
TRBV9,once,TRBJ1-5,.,TGTGCCAGCAGCGTAGATGGGCAGCCCCAGCATTTT,CASSVDGQPQHF
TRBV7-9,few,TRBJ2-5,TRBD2,TGTGCCAGCAGCTTCCCCGGACTAGCGGGACGGACCCAGTACTTC,CASSFPGLAGRTQYF
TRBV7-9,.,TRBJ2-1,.,TGTGCCAGCACCGCCCCGGAACGAGGGATCAATGAGCAGTTCTTC,CASTAPERGINEQFF
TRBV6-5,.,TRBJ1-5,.,TGTGCCAGCAGTTACGTGTATAGCAATCAGCCCCAGCATTTT,CASSYVYSNQPQHF
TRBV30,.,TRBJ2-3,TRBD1,TGTGCCTGGAGCGGAACAGGGGGTGCAGATACGCAGTATTTT,CAWSGTGGADTQYF
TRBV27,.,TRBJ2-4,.,TGTGCCATCCTAGTCCGGGACGAGGAAGGCAAAAACATTCAGTACTTC,CAILVRDEEGKNIQYF
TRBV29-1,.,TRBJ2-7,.,TGCAGCGTTTTACCGTCAGGGGCCCCCTACGAGCAGTACTTC,CSVLPSGAPYEQYF
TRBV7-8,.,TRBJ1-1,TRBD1,TGTGCCAGCAGCCTGACAGGGGCCACTGAAGCTTTCTTT,CASSLTGATEAFF
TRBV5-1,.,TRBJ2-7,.,TGCGCCAGCAGCTTGTCGAGGGGGAGTATCTACGAGCAGTACTTC,CASSLSRGSIYEQYF
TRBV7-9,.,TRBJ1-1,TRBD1,TGTGCCAGCAGCCCGACAGGGAGCACTGAAGCTTTCTTT,CASSPTGSTEAFF